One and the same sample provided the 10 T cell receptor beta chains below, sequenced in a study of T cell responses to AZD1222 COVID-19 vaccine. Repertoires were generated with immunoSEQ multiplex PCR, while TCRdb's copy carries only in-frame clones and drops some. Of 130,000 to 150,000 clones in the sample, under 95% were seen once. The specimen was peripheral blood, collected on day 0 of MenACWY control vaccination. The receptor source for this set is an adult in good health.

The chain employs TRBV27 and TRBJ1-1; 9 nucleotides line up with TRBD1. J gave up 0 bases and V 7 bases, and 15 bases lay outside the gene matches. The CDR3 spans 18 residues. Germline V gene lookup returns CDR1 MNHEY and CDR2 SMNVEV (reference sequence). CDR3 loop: CASMQRTGVSYMNTEAFF. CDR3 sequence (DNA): TGTGCCAGCATGCAGAGGACAGGGGTTTCCTACATGAACACTGAAGCTTTCTTT.

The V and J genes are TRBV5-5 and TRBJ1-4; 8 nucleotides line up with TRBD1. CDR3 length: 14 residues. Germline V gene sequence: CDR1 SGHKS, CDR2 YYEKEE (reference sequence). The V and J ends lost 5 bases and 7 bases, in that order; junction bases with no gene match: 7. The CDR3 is CASSLDRGGEKLFF. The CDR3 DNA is TGTGCCAGCAGTCTCGACAGGGGAGGTGAAAAACTGTTTTTT.

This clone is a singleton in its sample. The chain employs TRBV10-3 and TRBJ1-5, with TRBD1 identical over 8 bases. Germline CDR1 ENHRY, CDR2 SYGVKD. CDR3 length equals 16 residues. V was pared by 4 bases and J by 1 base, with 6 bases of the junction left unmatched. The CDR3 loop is CAISATTGASNQPQHF. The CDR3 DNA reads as TGTGCCATCAGTGCCACGACAGGGGCCAGCAATCAGCCCCAGCATTTT.

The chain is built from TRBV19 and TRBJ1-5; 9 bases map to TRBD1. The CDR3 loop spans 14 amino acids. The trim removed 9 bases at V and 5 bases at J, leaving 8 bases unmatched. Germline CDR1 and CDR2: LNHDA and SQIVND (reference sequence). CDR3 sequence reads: CASQDRGSHQPQHF. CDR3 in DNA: TGTGCCAGCCAAGACAGGGGGAGCCATCAGCCCCAGCATTTT.

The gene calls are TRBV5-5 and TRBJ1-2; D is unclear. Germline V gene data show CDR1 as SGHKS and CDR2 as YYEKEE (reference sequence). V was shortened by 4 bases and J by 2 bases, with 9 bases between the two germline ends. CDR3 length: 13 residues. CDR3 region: CASSTDENYGYTF. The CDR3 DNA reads TGTGCCAGCAGCACCGACGAGAACTATGGCTACACCTTC.

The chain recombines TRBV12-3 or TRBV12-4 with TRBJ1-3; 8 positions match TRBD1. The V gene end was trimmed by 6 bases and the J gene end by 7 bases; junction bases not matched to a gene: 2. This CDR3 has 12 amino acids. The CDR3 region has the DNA TGTGCCAGCAGCTACAGGGGGAACACCATATATTTT. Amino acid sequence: CASSYRGNTIYF.

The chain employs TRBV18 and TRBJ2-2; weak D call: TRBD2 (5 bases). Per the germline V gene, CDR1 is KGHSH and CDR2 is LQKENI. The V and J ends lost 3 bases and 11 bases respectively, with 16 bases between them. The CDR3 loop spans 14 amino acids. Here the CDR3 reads CASSPRSAEGELFF. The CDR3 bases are TGTGCCAGCTCACCCCGGTCGGCTGAGGGAGAGCTGTTTTTT.

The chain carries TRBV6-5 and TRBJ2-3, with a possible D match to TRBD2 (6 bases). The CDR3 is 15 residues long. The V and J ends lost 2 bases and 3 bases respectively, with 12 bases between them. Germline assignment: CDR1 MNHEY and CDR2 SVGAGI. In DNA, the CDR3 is TGTGCCAGCAGTTACAGCGCTGCGGGAACAGATACGCAGTATTTT. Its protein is CASSYSAAGTDTQYF.

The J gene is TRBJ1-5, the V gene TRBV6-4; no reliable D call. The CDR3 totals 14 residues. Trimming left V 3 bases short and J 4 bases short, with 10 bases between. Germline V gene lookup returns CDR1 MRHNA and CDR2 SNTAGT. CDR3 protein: CASSERFENQPQHF. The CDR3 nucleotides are TGTGCCAGCAGTGAAAGGTTTGAAAATCAGCCCCAGCATTTT.

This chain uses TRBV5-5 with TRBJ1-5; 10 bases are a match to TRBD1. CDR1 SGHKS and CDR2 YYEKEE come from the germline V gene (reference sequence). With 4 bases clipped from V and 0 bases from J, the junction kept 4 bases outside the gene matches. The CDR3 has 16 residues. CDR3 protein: CASSPGTGVSNQPQHF. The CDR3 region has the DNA TGTGCCAGCAGCCCGGGGACAGGGGTTAGCAATCAGCCCCAGCATTTT.